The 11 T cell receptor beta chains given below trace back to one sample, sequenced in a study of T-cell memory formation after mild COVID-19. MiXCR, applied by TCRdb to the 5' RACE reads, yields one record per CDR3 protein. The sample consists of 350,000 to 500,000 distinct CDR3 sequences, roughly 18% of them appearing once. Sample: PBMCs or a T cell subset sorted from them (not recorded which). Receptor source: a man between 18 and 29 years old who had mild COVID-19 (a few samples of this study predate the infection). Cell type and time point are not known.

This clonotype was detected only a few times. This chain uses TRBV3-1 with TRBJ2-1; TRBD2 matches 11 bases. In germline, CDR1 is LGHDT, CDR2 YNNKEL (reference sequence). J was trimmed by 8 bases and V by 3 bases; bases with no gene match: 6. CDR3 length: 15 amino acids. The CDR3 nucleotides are TGTGCCAGCAGCCATGCCCCACTAGCGGGGGATGAGCAGTTCTTC. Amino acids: CASSHAPLAGDEQFF.

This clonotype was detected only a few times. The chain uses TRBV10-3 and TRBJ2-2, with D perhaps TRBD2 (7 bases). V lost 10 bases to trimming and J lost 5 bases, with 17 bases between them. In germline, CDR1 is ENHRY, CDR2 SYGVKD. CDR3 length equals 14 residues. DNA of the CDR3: TGTGCCACCACTACGGGGGGCCGGACCGGGGAGCTGTTTTTT. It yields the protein CATTTGGRTGELFF.

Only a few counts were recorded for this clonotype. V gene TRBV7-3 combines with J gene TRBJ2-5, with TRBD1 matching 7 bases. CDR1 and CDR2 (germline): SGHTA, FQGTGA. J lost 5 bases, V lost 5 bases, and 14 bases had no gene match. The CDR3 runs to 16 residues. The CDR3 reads CASSPQTGMGGETQYF. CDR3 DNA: TGTGCCAGCAGCCCCCAGACAGGGATGGGCGGGGAGACCCAGTACTTC.

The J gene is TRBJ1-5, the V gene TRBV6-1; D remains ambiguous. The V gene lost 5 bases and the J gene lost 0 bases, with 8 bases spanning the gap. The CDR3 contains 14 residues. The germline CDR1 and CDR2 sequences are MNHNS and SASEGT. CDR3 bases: TGTGCCAGCAGTACTTGGAGTAGCAATCAGCCCCAGCATTTT. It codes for CASSTWSSNQPQHF.

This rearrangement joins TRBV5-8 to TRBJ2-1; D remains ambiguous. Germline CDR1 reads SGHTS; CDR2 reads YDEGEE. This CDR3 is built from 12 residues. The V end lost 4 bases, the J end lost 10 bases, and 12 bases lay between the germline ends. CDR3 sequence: CASSPSGLEQFF. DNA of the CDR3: TGTGCCAGCAGCCCTAGTGGGTTGGAGCAGTTCTTC.

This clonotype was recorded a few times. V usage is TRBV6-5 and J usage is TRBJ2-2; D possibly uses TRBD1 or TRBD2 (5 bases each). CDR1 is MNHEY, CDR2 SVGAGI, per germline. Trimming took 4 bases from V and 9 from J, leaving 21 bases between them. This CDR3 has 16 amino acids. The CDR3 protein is CASSLGRSKRLWELFF. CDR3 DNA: TGTGCCAGCAGTTTGGGACGCAGTAAGAGGCTCTGGGAGCTGTTTTTT.

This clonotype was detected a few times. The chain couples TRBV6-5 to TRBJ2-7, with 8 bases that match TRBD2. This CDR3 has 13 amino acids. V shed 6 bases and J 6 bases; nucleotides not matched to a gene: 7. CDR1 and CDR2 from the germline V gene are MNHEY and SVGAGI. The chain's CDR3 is CASSIRGGREQYV. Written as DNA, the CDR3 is TGTGCCAGCAGCATACGGGGGGGACGCGAGCAGTACGTC.

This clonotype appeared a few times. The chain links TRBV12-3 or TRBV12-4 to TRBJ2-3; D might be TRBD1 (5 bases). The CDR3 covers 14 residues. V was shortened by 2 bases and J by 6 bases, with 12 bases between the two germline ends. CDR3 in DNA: TGTGCCAGCAGTTTATGGTCCAAGGGGGATACGCAGTATTTT. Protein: CASSLWSKGDTQYF.

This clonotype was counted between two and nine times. CDR3 sequence (DNA): TGTGCCAGCAGCCCCCAGGGCGGGGGCTACGAGCAGTACTTC. Translating it yields CASSPQGGGYEQYF. J is TRBJ2-7 and V is TRBV7-2; 7 nucleotides agree with TRBD2. Germline-derived CDR1 and CDR2 are SGHTA and FQGNSA. V lost 5 bases, J lost 3 bases, and 7 bases stayed unmatched. The CDR3 has 14 residues.

The CDR3 spells CASSLLGEGSYGYTF. The DNA for the CDR3 is TGTGCCAGCAGCTTGCTTGGGGAGGGCAGCTATGGCTACACCTTC. The V gene is TRBV5-6, the J gene TRBJ1-2, with D unclear. This CDR3 comprises 15 residues. The germline gives CDR1 SGHDT, CDR2 YYEEEE. Between the trimmed V and J ends, which lost 1 base and 4 bases, there was a span of 14 bases.

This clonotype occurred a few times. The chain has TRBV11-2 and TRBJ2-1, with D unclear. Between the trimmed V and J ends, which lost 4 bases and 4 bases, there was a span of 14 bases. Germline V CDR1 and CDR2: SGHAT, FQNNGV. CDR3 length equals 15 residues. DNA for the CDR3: TGTGCCAGCAGCTCCCCGATGGGCAGGTACAATGAGCAGTTCTTC. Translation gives CASSSPMGRYNEQFF.